The clone carrying this T cell receptor (beta chain) occurred a few times. Its matching antigen is unknown. The data were taken from a study of T-cell memory formation after mild COVID-19. At the level of the study: Clusters of TCRs were largely donor specific.

TCRdb fed the 5' RACE reads into MiXCR, producing one record per CDR3 protein. The data hold 300,000 to 400,000 distinct CDR3 sequences, with roughly 13% observed a single time. Regarding the study as a whole: Day 37-peaking second-wave clones had unconfirmed SARS-CoV-2 specificity. Later expanders leaned CD4+, whereas clones that contracted between day 15 and 85 were balanced CD4/CD8. Memory sampled before infection contained some responding clones, suggesting cross-reactive memory joined.

This receptor was obtained from a man aged 18 to 35 who had mild COVID-19 (a few samples of this study predate the infection). Cell type and time point are not known. The specimen was PBMCs or a T cell subset sorted from them (not recorded which).

CDR3 nucleotides: TGTGCCAGCAGTTTAGAGCGGGGGGTACAAGAGACCCAGTACTTC. It specifies CASSLERGVQETQYF. This chain joins TRBV12-3 or TRBV12-4 and TRBJ2-5, with 9 bases that match TRBD2. The CDR3 contains 15 residues. V trimming: 1 base; J trimming: 2 bases; junction bases outside the gene matches: 2.